These 21 T cell receptor beta chains were all obtained from the same sample, sequenced in a study of cytomegalovirus exposure and HLA in healthy donors. PCR employed 60 Vbeta and 13 Jbeta primers. The repertoire was sequenced with immunoSEQ multiplex PCR; TCRdb's copy has only in-frame clones and lacks some. The sample records around 120,000 clones, about 80% being singletons. Sequenced sample: PBMCs. The receptors derive from a human donor in good health.

The gene calls are TRBV19 and TRBJ1-6, with D possibly TRBD1 on 5 matching bases. Trimming took 3 bases from V and 8 from J, leaving 17 bases between them. CDR1 is LNHDA, CDR2 SQIVND, per germline (reference sequence). This CDR3 comprises 16 residues. The CDR3 loop reads CASSIGTTELDSPLHF. Written as DNA, the CDR3 is TGTGCCAGTAGTATTGGGACTACGGAACTCGATTCACCCCTCCACTTT.

The chain uses TRBV5-6 and TRBJ2-5, with D maybe TRBD1 (6 bases). Gene TRBJ2-7 matches the end of the DNA better, so the J call may be wrong. The germline V gene encodes CDR1 SGHDT and CDR2 YYEEEE. This CDR3 comprises 14 residues. The CDR3 spells CASSLGGLGYEQYF. DNA for the CDR3: TGTGCCAGCAGCTTGGGGGGGCTGGGGTACGAGCAGTACTTC.

The V gene is TRBV7-9, the J gene TRBJ1-6, with a weak D call TRBD1 (6 bases). From germline, CDR1 is SEHNR and CDR2 FQNEAQ (reference sequence). V lost 4 bases to trimming and J lost 14 bases, with 18 bases between them. This CDR3 comprises 14 residues. The CDR3 sequence: CASSSSTGSATLHF. The DNA for the CDR3 is TGTGCCAGCAGCTCTTCGACAGGTTCTGCCACCCTCCACTTT.

This chain uses TRBV21-1 with TRBJ1-1; the D call in the table, TRBD1, was not verified against the DNA. TRBV21-1 is a documented pseudogene. CDR3 length: 12 residues. The CDR3 sequence is CASLQPDSKAFF. The DNA for the CDR3 is TGTGCCAGCCTACAGCCGGACAGCAAAGCTTTCTTT.

The CDR3: CASSLFSGELFF. The CDR3 DNA is TGCGCCAGCAGCTTGTTCTCCGGGGAGCTGTTTTTT. V gene TRBV5-1 combines with J gene TRBJ2-2; D is unresolved. V was pared by 1 base and J by 6 bases, with 4 bases between. This CDR3 spans 12 amino acids. In germline, CDR1 is SGHRS, CDR2 YFSETQ.

Only one count was recorded for this clone. The V and J genes are TRBV28 and TRBJ1-2, with 11 bases fitting TRBD1. Germline CDR1 is MDHEN and CDR2 is SYDVKM. Germline trimming cut 2 bases from V and 7 bases from J; bases unmatched to any gene: 9. This CDR3 has 16 residues. CDR3 nucleotide sequence: TGTGCCAGCAGTTTACCGGACAGGGGGCCTCATAGTGGCTACACCTTC. Translating it yields CASSLPDRGPHSGYTF.

This chain joins TRBV5-1 and TRBJ2-1; D is unresolved. This CDR3 comprises 14 residues. Germline CDR1 reads SGHRS; CDR2 reads YFSETQ. With 5 bases removed from V and 2 bases from J, the gap between germline ends came to 11 bases. The CDR3 DNA is TGCGCCAGCAGTCCAGTCCAAACCTACAATGAGCAGTTCTTC. It is translated as CASSPVQTYNEQFF.

This sequence joins TRBV9 and TRBJ1-3; D call uncertain. Germline V lookup: CDR1 SGDLS, CDR2 YYNGEE. The CDR3 contains 15 residues. V was shortened by 5 bases and J by 4 bases, with 16 bases between the two germline ends. The CDR3 loop is CASSGIGGLGNTIYF. CDR3 DNA sequence: TGTGCCAGCAGTGGTATCGGCGGGTTGGGAAACACCATATATTTT.

The count of this clone is one. This rearrangement joins TRBV6-1 to TRBJ2-5, with D possibly being TRBD1 (5 bases). V was trimmed by 5 bases and J by 0 bases, leaving 10 bases between them. The CDR3 runs 14 residues. The germline CDR1 and CDR2 sequences are MNHNS and SASEGT. The CDR3 coding sequence is TGTGCCAGCAGTAGACGACAGAACCAAGAGACCCAGTACTTC. Protein sequence: CASSRRQNQETQYF.

Regarding this clone: Compared with germline, one end of the junction differs, possibly owing to a read error. The rearrangement uses TRBV4-2 and TRBJ2-1; unclear D gene. Germline V gene lookup returns CDR1 LGHNA and CDR2 YNFKEQ. This CDR3 spans 11 amino acids. The CDR3: CASSPYNEQFF. As DNA, the CDR3 is TGTGCCAGCAGCCCCTATAATGAGCAGTTCTTC.

This rearrangement joins TRBV6-1 to TRBJ2-1, with 8 bases aligning to TRBD2. Germline V gene data show CDR1 as MNHNS and CDR2 as SASEGT. The V segment lost 5 bases and the J segment 6 bases; nucleotides outside the gene matches: 3. This CDR3 region has 13 residues. The CDR3, as DNA: TGTGCCAGCAGTTTAAGCGGGAGCAATGAGCAGTTCTTC. Residues: CASSLSGSNEQFF.

The chain uses TRBV7-8 and TRBJ2-4, with unresolved D. Looked up from germline, CDR1 is SGHVS and CDR2 is FQNEAQ. CDR3 length equals 15 residues. Trimming took off 4 bases at V and 0 bases at J, with 10 bases between the two ends. DNA of the CDR3: TGTGCCAGCAGCTCTGGTCGGTTAGCCAAAAACATTCAGTACTTC. It encodes CASSSGRLAKNIQYF.

V and J are TRBV29-1 and TRBJ2-2; the D is unclear. Germline V gene data show CDR1 as SQVTM and CDR2 as ANQGSEA. This CDR3 spans 15 amino acids. The V gene lost 5 bases and the J gene lost 4 bases, with 17 bases spanning the gap. The CDR3 region is CSVYLPHSGTGELFF. CDR3 nucleotides: TGCAGCGTTTATCTTCCACATTCTGGCACCGGGGAGCTGTTTTTT.

This clone was seen only once. V gene TRBV10-3 combines with J gene TRBJ2-5; D might be TRBD1 (6 bases). Germline V gene data show CDR1 as ENHRY and CDR2 as SYGVKD. The CDR3 sequence is 13 residues long. V lost 1 base to trimming and J lost 5 bases, with 8 bases between them. The CDR3 is CAISEFGGETQYF. In nucleotides, the CDR3 is TGTGCCATCAGTGAGTTTGGGGGCGAGACCCAGTACTTC.

This rearrangement joins TRBV5-5 to TRBJ2-7; TRBD2 agrees at 10 bases. The J segment lost 1 base and the V segment lost 5 bases, leaving 6 bases of the junction unmatched. CDR3 size: 15 residues. Germline CDR1 SGHKS, CDR2 YYEKEE (reference sequence). For the CDR3, the DNA is TGTGCCAGCAGGTCAGGACTAGCGGAATCCTACGAGCAGTACTTC. Protein sequence: CASRSGLAESYEQYF.

This rearrangement joins TRBV10-2 to TRBJ2-5; TRBD1 agrees at 8 bases. CDR1 is WSHSY, CDR2 SAAADI, per germline. CDR3 length: 16 residues. Trimming at V came to 4 bases and at J to 5 bases, leaving 12 bases not matched to a gene. CDR3: CASSGGTGERRETQYF. The DNA for the CDR3 is TGCGCCAGCAGTGGAGGGACAGGAGAGAGGAGGGAGACCCAGTACTTC.

The chain recombines TRBV19 with TRBJ2-1, with TRBD2 matching over 9 bases. The CDR3 contains 17 residues. CDR1 and CDR2 from the germline V gene are LNHDA and SQIVND (reference sequence). Trimming took 1 base from V and 6 from J; bases not matched to a gene: 10. CDR3 sequence: CASSIVASGEYPNEQFF. In DNA form, the CDR3 reads TGTGCCAGTAGTATAGTTGCTAGCGGGGAATATCCCAATGAGCAGTTCTTC.

The J gene is TRBJ2-1, the V gene TRBV6-5; D is unresolved. Germline CDR1 is MNHEY and CDR2 is SVGAGI. Deletions cut 8 bases from V and 4 bases from J, with 6 bases between. The CDR3 spans 11 residues. The CDR3 protein is CASHNYNEQFF. CDR3 in DNA: TGTGCCAGCCACAATTACAATGAGCAGTTCTTC.

As to this clone: The junction and the germline gene differ at one end; a read error may be behind it. This chain joins TRBV7-3 and TRBJ1-1; D unresolved. Germline CDR1 SGHTA, CDR2 FQGTGA. The CDR3 is 15 residues long. The CDR3 DNA reads as TGTGCCAGCGGCTTGATCAGGCGGGCGGACACTGAAGCTTTCTTT. The encoded protein is CASGLIRRADTEAFF.

The V call is TRBV6-1, the J call TRBJ1-2; D is perhaps TRBD1 (5 bases). The V end was cut by 3 bases, the J end by 1 base, with 6 bases between. This CDR3 comprises 13 residues. Germline-derived CDR1 and CDR2 are MNHNS and SASEGT. The DNA of the CDR3 is TGTGCCAGCAGTGAGGGGCGTAACTATGGCTACACCTTC. This codes for CASSEGRNYGYTF.

This clone was seen just once. The CDR3 DNA reads TGCGCCAGCAGCCAAGTTCTGGGGAGCTCCTACAATGAGCAGTTCTTC. Protein sequence: CASSQVLGSSYNEQFF. V gene TRBV4-1 combines with J gene TRBJ2-1; the D gene is possibly TRBD2 (5 bases). The CDR3 contains 16 residues. Germline-derived CDR1 and CDR2 are MGHRA and YSYEKL. V was clipped by 1 base and J by 0 bases, with 10 bases between them.